This T cell receptor (beta chain) originates from a study of OX40 agonist ivuxolimab in advanced cancers. Across the study: Ivuxolimab, an agonist antibody against OX40 (CD134), was given to patients. In this trial design, patients received ivuxolimab intravenously at 0.01 to 10 mg/kg every 2 weeks.

Study-level points and caveats: Both CD4+ and CD8+ T cell populations in blood had undergone clonal expansion by week 6 at 0.1 to 3.0 mg/kg.

Points on this clone: Its antigen is not known.

Profiling relied on immunoSEQ multiplex PCR, and the TCRdb table lists in-frame clones only, not all of them. Of some 100,000 clones detected, around 90% appear once; the ten largest clones hold around 0.16%. The TCR comes from an adult with an advanced solid tumor such as melanoma, head and neck, liver or kidney cancer. The material was CD4+ or CD8+ T cells sorted from blood, obtained in a trial of the OX40 agonist ivuxolimab.

CDR3 DNA: TGTGCCAGCAGTGTTGGTAGCGGCGTAGATACGCAGTATTTT. It translates to CASSVGSGVDTQYF. V usage is TRBV2 and J usage is TRBJ2-3; tentatively, D is TRBD2 (6 bases). This CDR3 region has 14 residues. V was shortened by 4 bases and J by 5 bases, with 13 bases between the two germline ends. Germline-derived CDR1 and CDR2 are SNHLY and FYNNEI.